The text below deals with one T cell receptor beta chain. The target of this receptor is not known. No much larger clonotype is one base removed from it; base qualities were not supplied. Library preparation was by the immunoSEQ multiplex PCR assay. The multiplex PCR relied on a mix of 60 forward primers for TCR Vbeta segments and 13 reverse primers for TCR Jbeta segments. A multiplex PCR assay on genomic DNA amplified the CDR3 region of rearranged TCR beta genes. The Illumina HiSeq System was used to sequence the amplified TCR beta libraries as 87-base-pair reads. Under the source paper's analysis protocol: A later analysis tallied around 80 million unique TCR beta chains across the 610 or so repertoires, and roughly 11 million of those chains were shared by two or more donors. A nearest-neighbor algorithm error-corrected the raw reads and collapsed the reads into unique sequences, merging closely related sequences to remove PCR and sequencing errors. Alignment of CDR3 sequences to IMGT reference sequences was used to assign V, D and J gene segments. For a sequence to be retained, a match of at least six nucleotides was required to both a V gene segment and a J gene segment. Rearrangements were classified as productive when the CDR3 lacked stop codons and remained in frame with V and J, and all other rearrangements were classified as non-productive. Following IMGT convention, CDR3 was defined as the stretch from the second conserved V-encoded cysteine up to the conserved J-encoded phenylalanine. The earlier analysis of some 600 of the donors excluded sequences that lacked an unambiguous match to a single V gene segment. An earlier analysis of a few hundred of the donors called V segments functional above 56.7% productive rearrangements and segregating when the between-donor standard deviation exceeded 5%. To diagnose cytomegalovirus status from the catalog of TCR beta chain sequences, a statistical classification framework was built. In a later analysis, TCR nucleotide sequences were compared against IMGT/GENE-DB human TR gene sequences so that V and J genes could be assigned. A later analysis assigned CDR3 sequences and most-parsimonious VDJ recombination scenarios with the TCRdist pipeline. In a later analysis, each TCR beta chain was defined by its CDR3 amino acid sequence together with its V-gene family, and reads lacking a unique V-gene family were excluded. As a way to deal with suspected cross-contamination and a sequencing artifact, a later analysis dropped 450 to 600 nucleotide sequences that were highly shared and had low generation probability. A later analysis calculated a clonal expansion index for each public chain from normalized within-repertoire ranks of inferred template counts. Generation probabilities in a later analysis came from a VDJ recombination model fitted to out-of-frame rearrangements, and those results were checked against IGoR. Hypergeometric tests were used in a later analysis to score TCR-TCR, TCR-HLA and TCR-CMV co-occurrence, with a repertoire-size bias correction applied to the TCR pairs. In a later analysis, false discovery rates were estimated by permuting HLA or CMV assignments 20 times. In a later analysis, co-occurring TCRs were grouped using DBSCAN, and TCRdist sequence similarity was added for clustering within HLA-allele-positive subsets. For co-occurrence clustering, repertoires with fewer than 30,000 or more than 120,000 public chains were excluded, along with five repertoires with anomalous nucleotide sharing. In TCRdb, the immuneACCESS table is reduced to in-frame sequences with V and J assigned. These tables do not hold every clone; where another copy was compared, an unresolved V gene accounts for under half, and the others remain unexplained. The V and J calls and clone size come from that table; D and trimming were worked out from the DNA. The sample records about 180,000 clones, over 65% of which are singletons. The ten largest account for roughly 1.5% of the sample.

In total, approximately 610 healthy bone marrow donors made up the cohort. Cohort members were all nominally healthy when sampled, although unrecorded immune exposures were likely present. The donor was CMV seronegative and belonged to the group of over 350 seronegative cohort members. Each donor provided a peripheral blood sample, and peripheral blood mononuclear cells were used for TCR beta sequencing. The Qiagen DNeasy Blood Extraction Kit was used to extract genomic DNA from the blood cell samples. From its cysteine to its phenylalanine, the CDR3 spans 17 amino acids. The CDR3 DNA has 51 bases and is translated from base 1. V is cut by 6 bases and J by 4 bases, and the space between the germline ends is 24 bases. The CDR1 and CDR2 encoded by the germline V gene are LGHNT and FRNRAP. The data belong to a study of cytomegalovirus exposure and HLA in healthy donors (dated by TCRdb to about 2017). A note on the overall study: An earlier analysis of several hundred of the donors reported 250 to 350 Gb of sequence data and about 120 million unique TCR beta sequences obtained from roughly 180 million T cells. To predict cytomegalovirus infection status, the study combined high-throughput TCR immunosequencing, statistical association of individual TCRs with disease status, and machine learning. Donor age, sex, ethnicity and CMV serostatus were compiled together with the repertoire data. Along with the approximately 700-subject first cohort, a separate validation cohort of more than 90 different subjects was used. Of the approximately 400 genotyped donors, 65% to 90% fell in the genetic ancestry cluster associated with self-reported Caucasian donors. Across some 400 genotyped donors of the cohort, an average of approximately 240,000 unique TCR beta nucleotide sequences per donor were sequenced, and approximately 19% of those sequences were non-productive. The aim of the study was to test whether cataloging public T cell receptors could identify signatures of past pathogen exposure. Both class I and class II loci were covered by HLA typing, at four-digit resolution. A later analysis re-examined previously published TCR beta repertoires from 610 or so donors and added high-resolution HLA genotyping to investigate patterns of TCR occurrence. A later genetic analysis used genome-wide SNP genotypes for about 55% of the 666 donors, treating that subset as a discovery cohort. Because of strong linkage in the cohort, four to six DR-DQ haplotypes were treated as single units for association and clustering. In an earlier analysis of a few hundred of the donors, high-throughput TCR beta sequencing was used to judge whether each TCR beta V gene segment behaved as functional or pseudogenic. The number of typed donors differed by locus: about 629-630 for A, B, C, DRB1 and DQB1; approximately 520 for DQA1; over 600 for DPA1; and about 470 for DPB1. An early release covering roughly 600 HLA-typed donors comprised approximately 290 gigabases of sequencing data and some 79 million unique TCR sequences. The study used immunosequencing to profile the T cell repertoires of 666 subjects and linked those repertoires to cytomegalovirus serostatus. Rather than drawing on any new phenotypic data, the later analysis identified candidate immune exposures from TCR beta sequences and the way those sequences occurred across donors. All discovery cohort repertoires had been generated using a single sequencing platform. The full study reports these points: In a later analysis, the rate of TCR association differed among HLA loci, with DRB1 alleles having the most associated TCRs and HLA-C alleles having the fewest. A total of 150 or so TCR beta chains were listed by the study as associated with cytomegalovirus. A few of the identified cytomegalovirus-associated TCR beta chains were confirmed in vitro to be specific for cytomegalovirus antigens. A later analysis found that HLA-associated TCR beta chains were more clonally expanded and had lower generation probabilities than equally common non-associated chains. The only immune exposure information available for the cohort was CMV serostatus. Correlated functional status among segregating V segments might reflect linkage disequilibrium, but an unknown experimental factor could not be ruled out. A later analysis reported that several top co-occurrence clusters appeared linked to parvovirus B19, influenza, CMV and Epstein-Barr virus. The classifier was reported to diagnose cytomegalovirus status with high specificity and sensitivity in both the original cohort and the validation cohort. An earlier analysis of approximately 590 of the donors showed that most TCR beta V segments appeared in productive rearrangements either about 87% or about 30% of the time, which broadly matched IMGT annotations. Strong co-occurrence of HLA alleles, especially DR and DQ, made assigning TCR associations to individual alleles difficult. This cohort had only TCR beta chains sequenced, and the lack of alpha or paired-chain data limited which features could be detected. Most TCR sequences were observed very rarely across donors, whereas some public TCRs were present in many individuals. A further reported finding was that TCR beta sequences accurately predicted the HLA-A and HLA-B alleles for most subjects in the first cohort. A later analysis found that most CMV-associated TCR beta chains appeared HLA-restricted, with HLA associations seemingly driven largely by CMV exposure. Because counts were too low, around 17 rarely observed V segments, including chromosome 9 orphons, were left out of the earlier analysis of approximately 500 of the donors. Because HLA typing was missing for some donors at each locus, association tests included only the typed subset. According to the authors, the approach could potentially be generalized to other disease states and immunological phenotypes. Compared with the roughly 670-donor mean, donors in an Asian-associated ancestry cluster had fewer N-insertions in productive TCRs, according to a later genetic analysis. Presence/absence analyses assumed roughly uniform sequencing depth across donors, an assumption that may not hold. Some IMGT-functional V segments, including TRBV6-2 and TRBV6-3, could not be told apart with the 87-base-pair reads, so those segments were excluded. A cluster of highly shared sequence variants was judged likely to represent a technical artifact of the sequencing pipeline. An association between a missense DCLRE1C variant and V-gene and J-gene trimming of TCR beta chains was found in a later genetic analysis and replicated in an independent cohort. Specific HLA alleles were associated with 15,000 to 20,000 TCR beta sequences at a false discovery rate of 0.05 in a later analysis.

The sequence links TRBV12-5 to TRBJ1-1, and perhaps TRBD1 as D gene, on 5 matching bases. The TCR sequence derives from a man younger than 30 in good health and CMV-seronegative. Sequences were obtained from PBMCs. The CDR3 region reads CASGRSKLTGVGTEAFF. The base sequence is TGTGCTAGTGGACGCTCAAAACTCACAGGCGTGGGCACTGAAGCTTTCTTT.